The present T cell receptor (beta chain) was sequenced within a study of T cells in Graves' hyperthyroidism and ophthalmopathy. From RNA transcripts, TCR beta CDR3 regions were amplified. During a first-round RT-PCR of the TCR CDR3, the HTBI primer set was used. A single record per CDR3 protein comes from TCRdb applying MiXCR to the multiplex PCR reads. In the table there are 250,000 to 300,000 distinct CDR3 sequences, 14% to 15% of which are singletons. The patients, who ranged from 18 to 65 in age, presented with newly diagnosed hyperthyroidism lasting under 2 months. Isolation of PBMCs was performed on about 10 ml fresh peripheral blood. Losses at the gene ends were 1 base for V and 1 base for J; bases not matched to a gene: 0. This CDR3 has 13 amino acids. CDR1 is DFQATT, CDR2 SNEGSKA, per germline (reference sequence).

This chain joins TRBV20-1 and TRBJ2-7; 8 nucleotides agree with TRBD1. The receptor was derived from a woman aged 40 to 50 with Graves' hyperthyroidism that later progressed to Graves' ophthalmopathy. Sequencing used blood. The CDR3 DNA reads TGCAGTGCTAGAGGACAGGGGTCCTACGAGCAGTACTTC. Amino acids: CSARGQGSYEQYF.